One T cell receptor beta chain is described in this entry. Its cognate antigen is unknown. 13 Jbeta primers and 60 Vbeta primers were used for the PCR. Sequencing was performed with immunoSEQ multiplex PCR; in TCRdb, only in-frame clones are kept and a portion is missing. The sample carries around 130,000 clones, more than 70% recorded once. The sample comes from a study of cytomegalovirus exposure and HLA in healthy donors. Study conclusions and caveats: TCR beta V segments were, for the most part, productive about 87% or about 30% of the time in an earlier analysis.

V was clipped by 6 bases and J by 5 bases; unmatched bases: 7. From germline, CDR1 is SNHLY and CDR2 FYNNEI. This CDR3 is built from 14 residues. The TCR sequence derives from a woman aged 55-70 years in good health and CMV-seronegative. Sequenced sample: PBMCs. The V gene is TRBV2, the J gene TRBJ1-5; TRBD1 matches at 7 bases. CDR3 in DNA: TGTGCCAGCAGCTACGACAGGGCATATCAGCCCCAGCATTTT. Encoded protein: CASSYDRAYQPQHF. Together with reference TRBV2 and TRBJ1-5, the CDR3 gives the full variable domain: EPEVTQTPSHQVTQMGQEVILRCVPISNHLYFYWYRQILGQKVEFLVSFYNNEISEKSEIFDDQFSVERPDGSNFTLKIRSTKLEDSAMYFCASSYDRAYQPQHFGDGTRLSIL.